The following is a T cell receptor beta chain sequence with its context. Its matching antigen is unknown. The ends were cut back, 4 bases at V and 3 bases at J, with 8 bases in the middle. The CDR3 is 13 amino acids. Germline V gene lookup returns CDR1 SGHDN and CDR2 FVKESK. This sample was included in a study of T cell responses to AZD1222 COVID-19 vaccine. Using immunoSEQ multiplex PCR, the repertoire was profiled, and TCRdb retains in-frame clones only, with some absent. The sample consists of more than 85,000 clones, 65% to 85% of them appearing once. General observations from the study: Most donors were white British and more were female, and clonal diversity was possibly underestimated. Dominant at 160-218 and 743-854, vaccine-associated CD4 TCRs also spanned spike.

The sample was peripheral blood, taken on day 0 of AZD1222 vaccination. This chain uses TRBV14 with TRBJ2-3; weak D call: TRBD2 (6 bases). This receptor was identified in an adult in good health. CDR3 bases: TGTGCCAGCAGCCTTGGACTAACAGATACGCAGTATTTT. It translates to CASSLGLTDTQYF. The full variable domain, in which reference TRBV14 and TRBJ2-3 provide the parts outside the CDR3, is EAGVTQFPSHSVIEKGQTVTLRCDPISGHDNLYWYRRVMGKEIKFLLHFVKESKQDESGMPNNRFLAERTGGTYSTLKVQPAELEDSGVYFCASSLGLTDTQYFGPGTRLTVL.